Presented here are 16 T cell receptor beta chains from one specimen sequenced in a study of T cell responses to AZD1222 COVID-19 vaccine. Sequencing was performed with immunoSEQ multiplex PCR; in TCRdb, only in-frame clones are kept and a portion is missing. In the table there are 100,000 to 150,000 clones, roughly nine tenths of which are singletons. The material was peripheral blood, obtained on day 0 of AZD1222 vaccination. The origin of the receptors is an adult in good health.

The chain joins TRBV12-3 or TRBV12-4 to TRBJ1-1; no clear D. CDR3 length: 12 residues. V was shortened by 6 bases and J by 1 base, with 6 bases between the two germline ends. The CDR3, as DNA: TGTGCCAGCAGCCCACGGAACACTGAAGCTTTCTTT. Its translation: CASSPRNTEAFF.

The V and J genes are TRBV5-1 and TRBJ1-4; D may be TRBD1 (6 bases). The CDR3 has 16 amino acids. Germline V gene lookup returns CDR1 SGHRS and CDR2 YFSETQ. Trimming pared 4 bases from V and 2 bases from J, leaving 15 bases between. The CDR3 protein is CASSPGVTGTNEKLFF. The CDR3 DNA reads TGCGCCAGCAGCCCGGGGGTAACAGGGACTAATGAAAAACTGTTTTTT.

The chain is built from TRBV9 and TRBJ1-1; D not certain. With 4 bases removed from V and 1 base from J, the gap between germline ends came to 11 bases. The germline V gene has CDR1 SGDLS and CDR2 YYNGEE. This CDR3 contains 14 residues. CDR3 nucleotide sequence: TGTGCCAGCAGCACCCTAGACCAGAACACTGAAGCTTTCTTT. This gives the protein CASSTLDQNTEAFF.

The chain has TRBV28 and TRBJ1-5, with 10 bases aligning to TRBD1. V gave up 6 bases and J gave up 4 bases; unmatched junction bases: 6. The CDR3 length is 15 residues. Per germline, CDR1 MDHEN and CDR2 SYDVKM. In DNA, the CDR3 is TGTGCCAGCAGCTTCGACAGGGGGCGGAATCAGCCCCAGCATTTT. Translated: CASSFDRGRNQPQHF.

V and J are TRBV19 and TRBJ2-1, with 7 bases aligning to TRBD2. The CDR3 contains 17 residues. V was clipped by 6 bases and J by 3 bases; unmatched bases: 14. Germline V gene lookup returns CDR1 LNHDA and CDR2 SQIVND (reference sequence). The CDR3 nucleotides read TGTGCCAGTAGCTCCGTAGGACTAGTCAAAAACTACAATGAGCAGTTCTTC. Amino acid sequence: CASSSVGLVKNYNEQFF.

The genes are TRBV3-1 (or the pseudogene TRBV3-2) and TRBJ2-1; no clear D. This CDR3 is 13 amino acids long. Germline CDR1 is LGHDT and CDR2 is YNNKEL (reference sequence). Trimming cost V 3 bases and J 9 bases, with 12 bases left between them. CDR3 sequence (DNA): TGTGCCAGCAGCCATCAGCTGGTTATTGAGCAGTTCTTC. Amino acids: CASSHQLVIEQFF.

This clone was observed a handful of times. The V gene is TRBV3-1 (or the pseudogene TRBV3-2), the J gene TRBJ2-7; 11 bases agree with TRBD1. This CDR3 is built from 18 residues. The trim removed 4 bases at V and 3 bases at J, leaving 14 bases unmatched. Germline V gene sequence: CDR1 LGHDT, CDR2 YNNKEL (reference sequence). The DNA for the CDR3 is TGTGCCAGCAGCCTTAACGTCCGGGACAGGGGGAATTTCTACGAGCAGTACTTC. Its protein product is CASSLNVRDRGNFYEQYF.

The chain is built from TRBV5-8 and TRBJ1-6, with D perhaps TRBD1 (5 bases). Trimming stripped 3 bases from V and 7 bases from J, with 14 bases between. Germline V CDR1 and CDR2: SGHTS, YDEGEE. The length of the CDR3 is 15 residues. CDR3 in DNA: TGTGCCAGCAGCTGGGGACGGGTAAAAAATTCACCCCTCCACTTT. Its protein product is CASSWGRVKNSPLHF. The complete variable domain, with remaining parts taken from reference TRBV5-8 and TRBJ1-6, reads EAGVTQSPTHLIKTRGQQATLRCSPISGHTSVYWYQQALGLGLQFLLWYDEGEERNRGNFPPRFSGRQFPNYSSELNVNALELEDSALYLCASSWGRVKNSPLHFGNGTRLTVT.

J is TRBJ1-2 and V is TRBV18; 9 nucleotides agree with TRBD1. CDR1 KGHSH and CDR2 LQKENI come from the germline V gene. The V and J ends lost 2 bases and 4 bases, in that order; junction bases with no gene match: 5. The CDR3 is made up of 15 amino acids. CDR3 DNA: TGTGCCAGCTCACCAAGGGACAGGGCAGGCTATGGCTACACCTTC. Its translation is CASSPRDRAGYGYTF.

This chain uses TRBV28 with TRBJ1-5; D gene ambiguous. V lost 8 bases, J lost 4 bases, and 9 bases lay in between. Per the germline V gene, CDR1 is MDHEN and CDR2 is SYDVKM. This CDR3 has 12 amino acids. This chain's CDR3 is CASGSSNQPQHF. CDR3 DNA sequence: TGTGCCAGCGGGAGTTCAAATCAGCCCCAGCATTTT.

The chain is built from TRBV18 and TRBJ1-1, with D maybe TRBD1 (5 bases). Per the germline V gene, CDR1 is KGHSH and CDR2 is LQKENI. V was shortened by 8 bases and J by 3 bases, with 13 bases between the two germline ends. The CDR3 has 13 residues. CDR3 in amino acids: CASQTGGDTEAFF. The CDR3 region has the DNA TGTGCCAGCCAAACCGGAGGGGACACTGAAGCTTTCTTT.

The CDR3 spells CASSMRKVSTDTQYF. CDR3 bases: TGTGCCAGTAGTATGAGGAAGGTTAGCACAGATACGCAGTATTTT. This chain uses TRBV19 with TRBJ2-3; D is uncertain. This CDR3 region has 15 residues. Germline V gives CDR1 LNHDA, CDR2 SQIVND (reference sequence). Trimming removed 3 bases from V and 0 bases from J, with 10 bases in between.

The chain employs TRBV29-1 and TRBJ1-1; TRBD1 is a possible D gene (5 bases). CDR3 length: 13 residues. The V gene lost 7 bases and the J gene lost 1 base, with 13 bases spanning the gap. The germline V gene encodes CDR1 SQVTM and CDR2 ANQGSEA. This CDR3 is CSAWGGRNTEAFF. CDR3 bases: TGCAGCGCATGGGGGGGGAGGAACACTGAAGCTTTCTTT.

The CDR3 is CAISGGGNRYEQYF. The CDR3 bases are TGTGCCATCAGTGGGGGGGGTAATCGCTACGAGCAGTACTTC. This chain joins TRBV10-3 and TRBJ2-7; 7 positions agree with TRBD2. Germline V gives CDR1 ENHRY, CDR2 SYGVKD. V gave up 4 bases and J gave up 3 bases; unmatched junction bases: 6. This CDR3 is 14 amino acids long.

This clone was seen just once. The rearrangement links TRBV11-2 to TRBJ1-2; the D is unclear. The CDR3 sequence is 12 residues long. In germline, CDR1 is SGHAT, CDR2 FQNNGV. Trimming removed 5 bases at V and 7 bases at J, with 11 bases between. The CDR3 nucleotides are TGTGCCAGCAGCCCCCCTGGGTTTGGCTACACCTTC. Its translation is CASSPPGFGYTF.

This chain uses TRBV7-2 with TRBJ1-5; D remains ambiguous. The CDR3 covers 14 residues. V lost 5 bases and J 2 bases, leaving 10 bases between the germline ends. Germline CDR1 SGHTA, CDR2 FQGNSA. In DNA, the CDR3 is TGTGCCAGCAGCCCCCTTCTGGGCAATCAGCCCCAGCATTTT. This encodes CASSPLLGNQPQHF.